The source of this TCR beta chain is a study of T cells in Graves' hyperthyroidism and ophthalmopathy (dated by TCRdb to about 2019). Regarding the complete study: Peripheral blood samples were taken at initial diagnosis, before any treatment was given. TCR V-J signatures able to tell the groups apart were searched for in a discovery cohort of 90 to 100 patients, of whom more than 40 had Graves' ophthalmopathy and around 56 had stable Graves' hyperthyroidism. An independent validation cohort of about 19 hyperthyroidism patients and about 15 patients who later progressed to ophthalmopathy tested prospective prediction of ophthalmopathy. For training and testing, the approximately 97 patients in the discovery cohort were randomly divided in a 7:3 ratio. Thyroid tissue and blood T-cell repertoires from six Graves' hyperthyroidism patients were also compared in the study. After sampling, hyperthyroidism patients received methimazole starting at 30 mg daily, and ophthalmopathy patients received high-dose intravenous methylprednisolone. TCR Vbeta CDR3 sequencing of some 140 peripheral blood samples (over 40 ophthalmopathy, about 75 hyperthyroidism and around 17 progressor patients) is reported in the paper.

Stable Graves' hyperthyroidism was defined as the absence of progression to ophthalmopathy over 18 months of follow-up. Hyperthyroidism patients were newly diagnosed, with disease duration under 2 months, and aged 18 to 65 years. Any patient with an uncontrolled infection, another autoimmune disease, pregnancy or lactation was excluded. Diagnoses were established on the basis of clinical symptoms, serum thyroxine and TRAb, thyroid ultrasound, and orbital computed tomography. PBMCs were separated from around 9.1 ml of fresh peripheral blood using Ficoll-Paque density gradient centrifugation. Total RNA was extracted with Trizol reagent, and quality was checked on an Agilent 2100 Bioanalyzer. Overall study results and their limits: In validation, progression to ophthalmopathy was predicted by the model with about 70% sensitivity and 72% to 85% specificity, a median of roughly six months before onset. No statistical method was used to fix the sample size in advance, and group allocation was not hidden from the investigators. A model built on a 13 V-J signature distinguished ophthalmopathy from stable hyperthyroidism, reaching 85% to 90% sensitivity and under 84% specificity in cross-validation and 80%/75% in testing. Most expanded thyroid clonotypes (frequency above 0.001) were also found in blood, which suggests that blood repertoires may mirror thyroid immune responses.

The sample holds a few counts of this clonotype. Its antigen has not been determined. Base quality data are lacking; no much larger clone is found one base away. The CDR3 contains 15 residues, cysteine and phenylalanine counted. Of the read, only the CDR3 DNA is kept; its 45 bases are in frame from base 1. Via the germline V gene, CDR1 is SGHRS and CDR2 YFSETQ. The junction carries 15 bases between V and J, which are trimmed by 6 bases and 0 bases respectively. TCR beta CDR3 regions were amplified from RNA transcripts. The first round of RT-PCR for the TCR CDR3 was performed with the HTBI primer set and the Qiagen OneStep RT-PCR kit. Libraries were constructed in a second round of multiplex PCR, after which size selection and purification were carried out. The libraries were sequenced on an Illumina HiSeq2000 using paired-end 100 bp reads. In the original analysis: SOAPnuke was used to process the raw data, removing reads that contained adapters or uncalled bases, had a mean Phred below 15, or lacked an exact match to the constant primer or identifier. High-quality paired reads were merged using COPE v1.2.5, and each unique nucleotide sequence was defined as a clonotype. MiTCR v1.1 was used to align clonotypes to the IMGT TRBV, TRBD and TRBJ reference segments. The analysis was restricted to V-J combinations with a frequency above 0.0001, which together covered roughly 99% of the repertoires. A TCS score was defined as the ratio of F50 (clonal expansion) to E x V (chaos), with BLOSUM62-based TCRdist applied between CDR3 peptides within each V-J. Welch's t-statistics and random forest reduced 450 to 600 V-J features to roughly 13, which were used in a naive Bayes classifier (R e1071). The public reads were reprocessed in TCRdb via fastp at Q25 and MiXCR, keeping in-frame beta chains. Every entry covers one CDR3 protein and lists the most common genes and DNA from its rows. TCRdb's processing, not the study's, gives the V and J calls here. A total of approximately 480,000 distinct CDR3 sequences appear in this sample, about 20% of them only once. The ten largest account for roughly 29% of the sample.

Sequenced material: blood. The sequence links TRBV5-1 to TRBJ1-1; a tentative D match to TRBD1 spans 6 bases. This clonotype was sampled from a man younger than 30 with Graves' hyperthyroidism. The CDR3 region reads CASTVSGELNTEAFF. The base sequence is TGCGCCAGCACCGTATCAGGGGAGTTGAACACTGAAGCTTTCTTT.